This TCR beta chain is from a study of cytomegalovirus exposure and HLA in healthy donors. Study-level findings and limits: Later analysis showed most CMV-associated TCR beta chains appearing HLA-restricted.

To note about this clone: Its specificity is unknown.

The germline gives CDR1 MGHRA, CDR2 YSYEKL. The CDR3 covers 15 residues. With 4 bases clipped from V and 4 bases from J, the junction kept 6 bases outside the gene matches. The PCR was carried out with 60 Vbeta primers and 13 Jbeta primers. Assay used: immunoSEQ multiplex PCR; TCRdb lists only in-frame clones, some missing. The data contain 150,000 to 200,000 clones, roughly 83% of them singletons. Sequenced material: PBMCs. V gene TRBV4-1 combines with J gene TRBJ2-4, with 8 positions matching TRBD1. This clonotype was obtained from a boy aged 2 to 10 in good health and CMV-seronegative. CDR3: CASSLIGQGKNIQYF. CDR3 in DNA: TGCGCCAGCAGCCTTATCGGACAGGGTAAAAACATTCAGTACTTC.